This TCR beta chain is drawn from a study of T-cell memory formation after mild COVID-19. One entry per CDR3 protein, called by TCRdb with MiXCR from the 5' RACE reads. The data show about 620,000 distinct CDR3 sequences, roughly 17% seen once. CDR1 is KGHSH and CDR2 is LQKENI in the germline V gene. V was clipped by 3 bases and J by 8 bases, with 10 bases between them. The CDR3 runs 13 residues. This TCR was recovered from an adult woman who had mild COVID-19 (a few samples of this study predate the infection). Cell type and time point are not known. The rearrangement joins TRBV18 to TRBJ1-4; no reliable D call. The specimen was PBMCs or a T cell subset sorted from them (not recorded which). The CDR3 loop is CASSPSQMEKLFF. The DNA for the CDR3 is TGTGCCAGCTCACCTTCTCAGATGGAAAAACTGTTTTTT.